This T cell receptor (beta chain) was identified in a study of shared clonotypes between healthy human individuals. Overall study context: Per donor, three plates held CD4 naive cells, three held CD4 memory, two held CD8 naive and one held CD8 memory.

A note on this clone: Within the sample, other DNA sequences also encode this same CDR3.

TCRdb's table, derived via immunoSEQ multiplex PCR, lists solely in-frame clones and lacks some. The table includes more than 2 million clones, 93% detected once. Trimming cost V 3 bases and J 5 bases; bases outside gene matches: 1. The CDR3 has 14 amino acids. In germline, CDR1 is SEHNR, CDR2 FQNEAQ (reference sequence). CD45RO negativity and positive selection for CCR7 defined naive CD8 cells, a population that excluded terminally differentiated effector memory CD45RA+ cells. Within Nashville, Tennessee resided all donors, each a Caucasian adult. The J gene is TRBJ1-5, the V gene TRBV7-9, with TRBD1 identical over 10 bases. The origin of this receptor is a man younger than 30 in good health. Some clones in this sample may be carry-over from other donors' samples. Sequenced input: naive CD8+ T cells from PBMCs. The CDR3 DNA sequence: TGTGCCAGCAGCTTGGGACAGGGGCATCAGCCCCAGCATTTT. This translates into CASSLGQGHQPQHF.